Detailed here is one T cell receptor beta chain. The specificity of this receptor is unknown. No qualities accompany the bases; no much larger clone lies one base away. The immunoSEQ Assay, a bias-controlled multiplex PCR, was used to amplify TCRbeta CDR3 regions from genomic DNA. In the authors' own workflow: The number of nucleated cells in each sample was estimated by amplification of reference gene primers within the assay. Sequence reads were collapsed and filtered to measure the absolute abundance of every unique TCRbeta CDR3 rearrangement. For each sample, productive Simpson clonality was calculated by taking the square root of Simpson's diversity index across productive rearrangements. TCRdb took over this immuneACCESS table, retaining in-frame rearrangements with V and J assigned. Such tables are incomplete; in checked studies, under half of the missing clones stem from an unresolved V gene, and the remainder is unexplained. From that table come the V and J calls and clone size; the DNA was used to work out D and trimming. Present in this sample are 140,000 to 150,000 clones, around 85% of which were seen just once. In total, the top ten clones hold 3% of the sample.

The data are from a study of blood T cell repertoires in COVID-19 (dated by TCRdb to about 2020). At the level of the whole study: Collaborator samples came from the United States, Italy and Spain and covered acute and convalescent phases of COVID-19. The material from the prospective study consisted of cDNA or gDNA derived from T cells, B-cell-depleted T cells, or PBMCs. Deeply sampled blood TCRbeta repertoires from subjects exposed to, actively infected with, or recovered from COVID-19 were included in the dataset. A freely available public database, intended as a resource for researchers studying the immune response to SARS-CoV-2, is where the repertoires were released. Samples came from the ongoing ImmuneRACE study (first 160 participants) plus 1,254 subjects from 6 global collaborators. The sample metadata nearly always contained a de-identified subject ID, COVID-19 status, age in years and sex. HLA class I and class II types, where available, came from metadata supplied by the sample provider rather than from assay-based typing. General conclusions and limits of the study: Clinical and demographic metadata were provided uncurated, with the amount varying by source and participant.

Whole blood was collected in K2EDTA tubes by collaborating institutions according to the institutions' own protocols. For TCRbeta analysis, collaborators shipped samples as frozen whole blood, isolated PBMCs, or DNA extracted from either of those sample types. The material sequenced was peripheral blood. The source is a woman in her thirties or forties with active or convalescent COVID-19.

The sequence in DNA is TGTGCCTGGAGTGTATGGAGGACTAGCGGGGCCCAAGATACGCAGTATTTT. This sequence encodes CAWSVWRTSGAQDTQYF. The V and J genes are TRBV30 and TRBJ2-3; TRBD2 fits 12 bases in the junction. The germline V and J ends show losses of 0 bases and 5 bases respectively, and no gene match explains 9 bases of the junction. According to the germline V gene (reference sequence), CDR1 reads GTSNPN and CDR2 reads SVGIG. The CDR3 goes from the cysteine to the phenylalanine over 17 residues. This entry keeps only the CDR3 DNA: 51 bases, framed from base 1.